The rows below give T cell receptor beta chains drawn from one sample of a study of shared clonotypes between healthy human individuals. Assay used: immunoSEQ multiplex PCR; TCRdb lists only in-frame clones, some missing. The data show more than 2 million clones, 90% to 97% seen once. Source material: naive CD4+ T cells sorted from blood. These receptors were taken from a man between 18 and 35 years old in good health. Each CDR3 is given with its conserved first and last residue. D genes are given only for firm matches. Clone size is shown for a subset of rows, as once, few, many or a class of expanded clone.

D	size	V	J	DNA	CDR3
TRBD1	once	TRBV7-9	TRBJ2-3	TGTGCCAGCGTTACCGGGACAGGGAGGGATACGCAGTATTTT	CASVTGTGRDTQYF
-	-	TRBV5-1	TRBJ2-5	TGCGCCAGCAGCACCGTAGGGGAGACCCAGTACTTC	CASSTVGETQYF
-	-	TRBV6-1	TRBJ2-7	TGTGCCAGCAGTGGCCGGGGCTACGAGCAGTACTTC	CASSGRGYEQYF
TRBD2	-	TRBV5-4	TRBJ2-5	TGTGCCAGCAGCTCAACCGGACTAGCGCGGCAAGAGACCCAGTACTTC	CASSSTGLARQETQYF
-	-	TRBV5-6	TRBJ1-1	TGTGCCAGCAGAACCGGGACCCTAAGCCCTGAAGCTTTCTTT	CASRTGTLSPEAFF
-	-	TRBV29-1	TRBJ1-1	TGCAGCGTCGCACGGGGGGCTGAAGCTTTCTTT	CSVARGAEAFF
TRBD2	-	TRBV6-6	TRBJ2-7	TGTGCCAGCAGTTACGCCGGGGGCGGGAGGAGCGAGCAGTACTTC	CASSYAGGGRSEQYF
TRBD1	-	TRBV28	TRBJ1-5	TGTGCCAGCAGCTCCCCCGGGACAGGGACGGTTGGCAATCAGCCCCAGCATTTT	CASSSPGTGTVGNQPQHF
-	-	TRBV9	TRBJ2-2	TGTGCCAGCAGCCCAACAGGGTTTTCCCAAAACACCGGGGAGCTGTTTTTT	CASSPTGFSQNTGELFF
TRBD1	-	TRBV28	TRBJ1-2	TGTGCCAGCAGTTTACCTAGTCCCGGGACAGGGCCCTATGGCTACACCTTC	CASSLPSPGTGPYGYTF
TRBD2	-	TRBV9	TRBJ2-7	TGTGCCAGCAGCGCCGGGGCGGGAGAGGGCGAGCAGTACTTC	CASSAGAGEGEQYF
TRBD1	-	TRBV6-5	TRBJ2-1	TGTGCCAGCAGCTCGCGTTTGACAGGGAACAATGAGCAGTTCTTC	CASSSRLTGNNEQFF
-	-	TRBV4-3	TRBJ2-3	TGCGCCAGCAGCCAATCTTCGGGAGAGAAGGGGGATACGCAGTATTTT	CASSQSSGEKGDTQYF
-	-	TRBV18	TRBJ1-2	TGTGCCAGCTCACCTTCCAGGGTCTTGGGCTATGGCTACACCTTC	CASSPSRVLGYGYTF
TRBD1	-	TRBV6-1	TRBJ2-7	TGTGCCAGCAGTGAAGGATCGGGACAGGTGGTGAAGGAGCAGTACTTC	CASSEGSGQVVKEQYF
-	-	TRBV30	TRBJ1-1	TGTGCCTGGACGCTACGGGCGCAGGACACTGAAGCTTTCTTT	CAWTLRAQDTEAFF
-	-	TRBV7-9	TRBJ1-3	TGTGCCAGTTCGAGCCCGCAAAACACCATATATTTT	CASSSPQNTIYF
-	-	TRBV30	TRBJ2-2	TGTGCCTGGAGTGTGCGGAGGGAAGGAGGGGAGCTGTTTTTT	CAWSVRREGGELFF
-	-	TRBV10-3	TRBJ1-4	TGTGCCACTTCCCGGGAGGAGCCAACTAGTGAAAAACTGTTTTTT	CATSREEPTSEKLFF
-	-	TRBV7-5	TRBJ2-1	TGTGCCAGAAGCGGCATGGGACCTCTCCATGGGAATGAGCAGTTCTTC	CARSGMGPLHGNEQFF
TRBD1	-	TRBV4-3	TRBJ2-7	TGCGCCAGCAGCCAAGAACTCTGGGACAGGGTAAACTACGAGCAGTACTTC	CASSQELWDRVNYEQYF
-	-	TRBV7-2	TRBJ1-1	TGTGCCAGCAGCTTGTCCATGGGGACTGAAGCTTTCTTT	CASSLSMGTEAFF
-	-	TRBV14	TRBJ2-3	TGTGCCAGCAGCCAAGTGGGTAGTAGCACAGATACGCAGTATTTT	CASSQVGSSTDTQYF
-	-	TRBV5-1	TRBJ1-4	TGCGCCAGCAGCACAGGAGGGGGAGCGGGTAATGAAAAACTGTTTTTT	CASSTGGGAGNEKLFF
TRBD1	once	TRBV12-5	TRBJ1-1	TGTGCTAGTGGTTTGGACAGGGGGAACTTGAACACTGAAGCTTTCTTT	CASGLDRGNLNTEAFF
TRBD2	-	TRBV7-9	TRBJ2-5	TGTGCCAGCAGCCCCGGACTAGCGGGAGGGCCGGAAGAGACCCAGTACTTC	CASSPGLAGGPEETQYF
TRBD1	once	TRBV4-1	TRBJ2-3	TGCGCCAGCAGCCCTGGGCAGGGGGCAAGCACAGATACGCAGTATTTT	CASSPGQGASTDTQYF
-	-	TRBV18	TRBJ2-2	TGTGCCAGCTCACTACGAGGCTCCGGGGAGCTGTTTTTT	CASSLRGSGELFF
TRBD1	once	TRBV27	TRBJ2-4	TGTGCCAGCAGTCGTGCAGGGGGCCTGAACATTCAGTACTTC	CASSRAGGLNIQYF
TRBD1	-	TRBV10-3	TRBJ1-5	TGTGCCATCAGTGAGTCCCAGACAGGGGAGGGTCAGCCCCAGCATTTT	CAISESQTGEGQPQHF
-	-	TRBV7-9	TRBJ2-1	TGTGCCAGCAGCTTTGACTCACGGACGGGTCTGTTCTTC	CASSFDSRTGLFF
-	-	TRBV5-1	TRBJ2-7	TGCGCCAGCAGCTTGGCCGCGGGGAGCGCCTACGAGCAGTACTTC	CASSLAAGSAYEQYF
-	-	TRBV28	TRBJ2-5	TGTGCCAGCAGTCAAGGGGTGGAGACCCAGTACTTC	CASSQGVETQYF
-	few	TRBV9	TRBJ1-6	TGTGCCAGCAGCGTAGACATTGGGACCAATAATTCACCCCTCCACTTT	CASSVDIGTNNSPLHF
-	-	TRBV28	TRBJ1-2	TGTGCCAGTCCAAGACCGGGGGGGAACTATGGCTACACCTTC	CASPRPGGNYGYTF
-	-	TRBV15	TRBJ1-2	TGTGCCACCAGCAGGGACAGAAACTATGGCTACACCTTC	CATSRDRNYGYTF
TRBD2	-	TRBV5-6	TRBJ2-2	TGTGCCAGCAGCTTGGGTCTAGCGGGAAAGACCGGGGAGCTGTTTTTT	CASSLGLAGKTGELFF
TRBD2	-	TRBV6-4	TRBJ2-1	TGTGCCAGCAGTGAAGTGTCATTGTCGCGGGAGGGGTCCTACAATGAGCAGTTCTTC	CASSEVSLSREGSYNEQFF
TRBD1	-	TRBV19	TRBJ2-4	TGTGCCACCGAGACAAAGGAAACAGGGGGTCGTGGGAACATTCAGTACTTC	CATETKETGGRGNIQYF
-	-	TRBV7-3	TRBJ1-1	TGTGCCAGCAGCCCCATGGCGGGGACTGAAGCTTTCTTT	CASSPMAGTEAFF
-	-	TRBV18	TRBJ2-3	TGTGCCAGCTCACCACGCGCGAGCACAGATACGCAGTATTTT	CASSPRASTDTQYF
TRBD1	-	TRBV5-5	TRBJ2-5	TGTGCCAGCAGCTTTGCGAGCCAGGGGGTACCCCAACAAGAGACCCAGTACTTC	CASSFASQGVPQQETQYF
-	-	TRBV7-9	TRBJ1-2	TGTGCCAGCAGCTTAGAGACAGGAAACTATGGCTACACCTTC	CASSLETGNYGYTF
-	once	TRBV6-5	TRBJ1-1	TGTGCCAGCTACAGGAACACTGAAGCTTTCTTT	CASYRNTEAFF
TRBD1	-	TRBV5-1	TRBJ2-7	TGCGCCAGCAGCTCTGGGACAGGGTGGAGCGAGCAGTACTTC	CASSSGTGWSEQYF
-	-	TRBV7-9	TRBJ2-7	TGTGCCAGCAGCTTAGAGTTTGTGCCCTACGAGCAGTACTTC	CASSLEFVPYEQYF
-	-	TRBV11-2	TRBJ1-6	TGTGCCAGCAGCCTTCCGACTTCACCCCTCCACTTT	CASSLPTSPLHF
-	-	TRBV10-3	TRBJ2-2	TGTGCCATCAGTGTCTCGGAGGCCCCGAACACCGGGGAGCTGTTTTTT	CAISVSEAPNTGELFF
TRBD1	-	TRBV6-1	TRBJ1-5	TGTGCCAGCAGCTTCACTGACAGGGGAAATCAGCCCCAGCATTTT	CASSFTDRGNQPQHF
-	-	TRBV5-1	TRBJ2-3	TGCGCCAGCAGCTTGGATCCGGGCTTGGGCACAGATACGCAGTATTTT	CASSLDPGLGTDTQYF
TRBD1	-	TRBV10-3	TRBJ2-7	TGTGCCATCAGCCCACGACAGGGGACCTACGAGCAGTACTTC	CAISPRQGTYEQYF
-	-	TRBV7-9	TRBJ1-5	TGTGCCAGCAGCTTAGACAAGAATCAGCCCCAGCATTTT	CASSLDKNQPQHF
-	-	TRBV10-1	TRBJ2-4	TGCGCCAGCAGTGGGGACACAGGGGGAGGGAATAGAAACATTCAGTACTTC	CASSGDTGGGNRNIQYF
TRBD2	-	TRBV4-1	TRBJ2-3	TGCGCCAGCAGCCAAGTAGTAGGGCGGGAGGGCACAGATACGCAGTATTTT	CASSQVVGREGTDTQYF
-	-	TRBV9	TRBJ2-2	TGTGCCAGCAGCGTAGCTACCGTGGGCTTTTCCACCGGGGAGCTGTTTTTT	CASSVATVGFSTGELFF
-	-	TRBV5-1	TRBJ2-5	TGCGCCAGCAGCTCTTTACAGGGGGGGCAAGAGACCCAGTACTTC	CASSSLQGGQETQYF
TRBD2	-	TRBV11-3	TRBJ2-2	TGTGCCAGCAGCTTTGGGGCGGGAGCGAACACCGGGGAGCTGTTTTTT	CASSFGAGANTGELFF
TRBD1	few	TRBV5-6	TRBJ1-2	TGTGCCAGCAGCCCGGGACAGGAGAGAGGGGTTGGCTACACCTTC	CASSPGQERGVGYTF